These 28 T cell receptor beta chains originate from one sample sequenced in a study of blood T cells in healthy people across ages. Primed by a sample-barcoded 5' primer and a J-beta primer mix, a second PCR proceeded for about 7 to 11 cycles. TCRdb reprocessed the 5' RACE reads with MiXCR, giving one entry per CDR3 protein. Of 1.5 million to 2 million distinct CDR3 sequences in the sample, roughly a third were seen once. The sequenced sample was blood. These receptors were taken from a woman between 25 and 40 years old in good health.

This chain links TRBV7-3 with TRBJ2-3; D unclear. Trimming took off 5 bases at V and 4 bases at J, with 19 bases between the two ends. The germline V gene has CDR1 SGHTA and CDR2 FQGTGA. The CDR3 has 16 residues. The DNA of the CDR3 is TGTGCCAGCAGCCACCCCATGGGTGGTGTCGCAGATACGCAGTATTTT. It translates to CASSHPMGGVADTQYF.

Only a few counts were recorded for this clonotype. The J gene is TRBJ2-3, the V gene TRBV2, with 7 bases identical to TRBD2. This CDR3 comprises 15 residues. With V trimmed by 4 bases and J by 0 bases, 4 bases remained unmatched. Germline V gene data show CDR1 as SNHLY and CDR2 as FYNNEI. The CDR3 protein is CASSGLAVSTDTQYF. The CDR3 coding sequence is TGTGCCAGCAGTGGGCTAGCGGTTAGCACAGATACGCAGTATTTT.

To note about this clonotype: This may be a read error: a much more frequent sequence differs by one nucleotide. The rearrangement joins TRBV4-1 to TRBJ2-7; no reliable D call. CDR1 is MGHRA, CDR2 YSYEKL, per germline. Deletions cut 0 bases from V and 3 bases from J, with 12 bases between. The CDR3 runs 15 residues. Here the CDR3 reads CASSQDNGQRYEQYF. For the CDR3, the DNA is TGCGCCAGCAGCCAAGATAATGGCCAGCGCTACGAGCAGTACTTC.

The chain joins TRBV6-5 to TRBJ2-1, with D possibly being TRBD1 (6 bases). V lost 2 bases and J lost 2, with 10 bases in between. The CDR3 totals 15 residues. CDR1 and CDR2 (germline): MNHEY, SVGAGI. The CDR3 here is CASSYGGQPYNEQFF. The CDR3 DNA reads TGTGCCAGCAGTTACGGGGGCCAGCCCTACAATGAGCAGTTCTTC.

The chain is built from TRBV7-3 and TRBJ2-1; TRBD2 agrees at 7 bases. The CDR3 sequence is 16 residues long. The V segment lost 5 bases and the J segment 2 bases; nucleotides outside the gene matches: 9. CDR1 SGHTA and CDR2 FQGTGA come from the germline V gene. Here the CDR3 DNA reads TGTGCCAGCAGCCCCCTCGGGGGGAACCCCTACAATGAGCAGTTCTTC. This translates into CASSPLGGNPYNEQFF.

The rearrangement joins TRBV7-2 to TRBJ2-5; tentatively, D is TRBD1 or TRBD2 (5 bases each). The end of the DNA fits TRBJ2-7 better, so the J call may be wrong. CDR3 length: 14 amino acids. CDR1 is SGHTA, CDR2 FQGNSA, per germline. The CDR3 is CASSSPRGVYEQYF. CDR3 nucleotide sequence: TGTGCCAGCAGCTCCCCGAGGGGAGTCTACGAGCAGTACTTC.

This clonotype was recorded a few times. This chain links TRBV20-1 with TRBJ1-5, with D possibly matching TRBD1 (5 bases). CDR3 length: 14 amino acids. Trimming cost V 6 bases and J 0 bases, with 12 bases left between them. Germline V CDR1 and CDR2: DFQATT, SNEGSKA (reference sequence). CDR3 sequence reads: CSATAGHSNQPQHF. Written as DNA, the CDR3 is TGCAGTGCGACGGCGGGGCATAGCAATCAGCCCCAGCATTTT.

Only a few counts were recorded for this clonotype. The V call is TRBV7-9, the J call TRBJ2-7; no firm D call. The CDR3 runs 14 residues. The germline V gene encodes CDR1 SEHNR and CDR2 FQNEAQ (reference sequence). The V end lost 2 bases, the J end lost 1 base, and 9 bases lay between the germline ends. The CDR3 reads CASSLSWDSYEQYF. The DNA of the CDR3 is TGTGCCAGCAGCTTATCCTGGGATTCCTACGAGCAGTACTTC. Based on the CDR3 plus reference TRBV7-9 and TRBJ2-7, the full variable domain is DTGVSQNPRHKITKRGQNVTFRCDPISEHNRLYWYRQTLGQGPEFLTYFQNEAQLEKSRLLSDRFSAERPKGSFSTLEIQRTEQGDSAMYLCASSLSWDSYEQYFGPGTRLTVT.

This clonotype was picked up a small number of times. The rearrangement joins TRBV27 to TRBJ2-2, with D possibly matching TRBD1 (6 bases). Germline CDR1 MNHEY, CDR2 SMNVEV (reference sequence). This CDR3 comprises 13 residues. V lost 6 bases and J lost 4, with 9 bases in between. As DNA, the CDR3 is TGTGCCAGCAGCCAGGGGAGCACCGGGGAGCTGTTTTTT. Its translation is CASSQGSTGELFF.

The V call is TRBV28, the J call TRBJ2-5; the match to TRBD1 covers 8 bases. The CDR3 runs to 14 residues. Germline lookup yields CDR1 MDHEN and CDR2 SYDVKM. Trimming at V came to 5 bases and at J to 5 bases, leaving 7 bases not matched to a gene. The CDR3 bases are TGTGCCAGCAGTCCCAGGGGGCGCAAGGAGACCCAGTACTTC. Protein sequence: CASSPRGRKETQYF.

This chain connects TRBV20-1 to TRBJ2-5; 14 bases agree with TRBD2. Germline values: CDR1 DFQATT, CDR2 SNEGSKA (reference sequence). The CDR3 is 16 residues long. V dropped 6 bases and J dropped 5; count of bases not matched to a gene: 11. CDR3 in amino acids: CSATGTSGSERETQYF. CDR3 DNA: TGCAGTGCGACCGGGACTAGCGGGAGTGAACGGGAGACCCAGTACTTC.

This clonotype was detected ten times or more. The chain carries TRBV6-2 or TRBV6-3 and TRBJ2-1; the D gene is possibly TRBD2 (6 bases). V was pared by 6 bases and J by 0 bases, with 12 bases between. The CDR3 contains 15 residues. Germline V gives CDR1 MNHEY, CDR2 SVGEGT. The CDR3 loop reads CASSRAGPSYNEQFF. In DNA form, the CDR3 reads TGTGCCAGCAGCCGAGCGGGCCCCTCCTACAATGAGCAGTTCTTC.

This clonotype was counted a few times. Since a much larger clone is just one base distant, this may be a read error. The chain carries TRBV28 and TRBJ2-3; no firm D call. The CDR3 contains 12 residues. The germline CDR1 and CDR2 sequences are MDHEN and SYDVKM. Trimming removed 3 bases at V and 4 bases at J, with 5 bases between. CDR3 loop: CASSFFPDTQYF. CDR3 nucleotide sequence: TGTGCCAGCAGTTTTTTCCCAGATACGCAGTATTTT.

Only a few counts were recorded for this clonotype. The J gene is TRBJ2-5, the V gene TRBV6-1; 8 bases are a match to TRBD1. After removal of 11 bases from V and 5 bases from J, the junction contained 10 bases not matched to a gene. CDR1 is MNHNS, CDR2 SASEGT, per germline. This CDR3 is 13 amino acids long. The CDR3 DNA follows: TGTGCCGGCCAATCAGGGGGCCGGGAGACCCAGTACTTC. The encoded protein is CAGQSGGRETQYF.

The chain carries TRBV20-1 and TRBJ2-5, with a possible D match to TRBD2 (6 bases). The better agreement between TRBJ2-7 and the DNA end casts doubt on the J call. The CDR3 sequence is 13 residues long. Germline V CDR1 and CDR2: DFQATT, SNEGSKA (reference sequence). CDR3 loop: CSARDRRDYEQYF. CDR3 coding DNA: TGCAGTGCTAGAGATAGGCGGGACTACGAGCAGTACTTC.

This clonotype was counted a few times. The gene calls are TRBV7-8 and TRBJ2-5; 12 bases line up with TRBD1. CDR1 and CDR2 (germline): SGHVS, FQNEAQ. J lost 5 bases, V lost 2 bases, and 6 bases had no gene match. This CDR3 region has 16 residues. The CDR3 sequence: CASSLPGDRGQETQYF. The CDR3 bases are TGTGCCAGCAGCTTACCTGGGGACAGGGGGCAGGAGACCCAGTACTTC.

The genes are TRBV5-6 and TRBJ1-1; the D gene is possibly TRBD1 (6 bases). Germline V lookup: CDR1 SGHDT, CDR2 YYEEEE. Trimming shortened V by 4 bases and J by 0 bases, and 16 bases separated the two germline ends. The CDR3 loop spans 16 amino acids. CDR3 sequence reads: CASSRGGAGLNTEAFF. DNA for the CDR3: TGTGCCAGCAGCCGGGGGGGGGCTGGACTGAACACTGAAGCTTTCTTT.

This rearrangement joins TRBV20-1 to TRBJ2-7, with 9 bases identical to TRBD1. Looked up from germline, CDR1 is DFQATT and CDR2 is SNEGSKA (reference sequence). The V gene end was trimmed by 0 bases and the J gene end by 6 bases; junction bases not matched to a gene: 12. The CDR3 runs to 16 residues. CDR3 in amino acids: CSARDGGGQGLREQYF. CDR3 nucleotides: TGCAGTGCTAGAGATGGGGGGGGACAGGGACTCCGCGAGCAGTACTTC.

The chain carries TRBV5-1 and TRBJ2-2; D is undetermined. V was cut by 4 bases and J by 2 bases, with 15 bases left in between. The CDR3 is 16 amino acids. CDR1 is SGHRS and CDR2 is YFSETQ in the germline V gene. CDR3 residues: CASSPGRALNTGELFF. The DNA of the CDR3 is TGCGCCAGCAGCCCTGGACGGGCCCTTAACACCGGGGAGCTGTTTTTT.

Details on this clonotype: A much larger clone lies a single base off, so this may be a read error. The gene calls are TRBV20-1 and TRBJ2-5; D may be TRBD1 (5 bases). The J call may be wrong; the DNA end is better matched by TRBJ2-1. The CDR3 is made up of 13 amino acids. CDR1 and CDR2 (germline): DFQATT, SNEGSKA (reference sequence). CDR3 sequence (DNA): TGCAGGGCTCAGGGCGGATCCCAAGAGACCCAGTTCTTC. It yields the protein CRAQGGSQETQFF.

The chain has TRBV27 and TRBJ1-5; D ambiguous. The germline V and J ends were trimmed by 3 bases and 4 bases, with 10 bases remaining between them. The CDR3 has 14 amino acids. The germline gives CDR1 MNHEY, CDR2 SMNVEV (reference sequence). The CDR3 nucleotides read TGTGCCAGCAGTTTTTCGGAGAAAAATCAGCCCCAGCATTTT. Amino acid sequence: CASSFSEKNQPQHF.

About this clonotype itself: The junction does not match germline at one end; this may be a read error. The gene calls are TRBV3-1 and TRBJ2-7; TRBD2 aligns across 7 bases. The CDR3 is 15 amino acids. The germline gives CDR1 LGHDT, CDR2 YNNKEL (reference sequence). CDR3 region: CAGSQGLEASYEQYF. CDR3 nucleotide sequence: TGTGCCGGCAGCCAAGGACTAGAAGCCTCCTACGAGCAGTACTTC.

The chain couples TRBV9 to TRBJ1-6; the D gene is possibly TRBD1 (6 bases). The germline V gene has CDR1 SGDLS and CDR2 YYNGEE. This CDR3 comprises 15 residues. The germline V and J ends were trimmed by 0 bases and 7 bases, with 11 bases remaining between them. CDR3 nucleotides: TGTGCCAGCAGCGTAGAGCAGGGGTGGAATTCACCCCTCCACTTT. This sequence encodes CASSVEQGWNSPLHF.

This clonotype was counted a few times. The chain employs TRBV7-6 and TRBJ2-2, with D uncertain. Per the germline V gene, CDR1 is SGHVS and CDR2 is FNYEAQ. Trimming took 10 bases from V and 7 from J, leaving 22 bases between them. This CDR3 region has 15 residues. The CDR3 sequence: CAKLGRAAKGGELFF. The DNA for the CDR3 is TGTGCCAAACTCGGTCGGGCAGCCAAAGGCGGGGAGCTGTTTTTT.

CDR3 bases: TGCAGTGCTACCGGGACCAACGGCAACTATGGCTACACCTTC. Residues: CSATGTNGNYGYTF. This chain joins TRBV20-1 and TRBJ1-2, with a possible D match to TRBD1 (5 bases). This CDR3 is built from 14 residues. The germline V and J ends were trimmed by 4 bases and 2 bases, with 14 bases remaining between them. Germline loops: CDR1 DFQATT, CDR2 SNEGSKA (reference sequence).

The chain recombines TRBV20-1 with TRBJ1-5; D is uncertain. The V and J ends lost 6 bases and 2 bases respectively, with 14 bases between them. This CDR3 contains 14 residues. Germline V gene lookup returns CDR1 DFQATT and CDR2 SNEGSKA (reference sequence). CDR3 sequence: CSASQAKRNQPQHF. CDR3 bases: TGCAGTGCGAGTCAGGCAAAACGCAATCAGCCCCAGCATTTT.

This chain joins TRBV27 and TRBJ2-3; no clear D. In germline, CDR1 is MNHEY, CDR2 SMNVEV (reference sequence). This CDR3 comprises 13 residues. CDR3 in DNA: TGTGCGGCGTGGGCGGCTCTCACAGATACGCAGTATTTT. It encodes CAAWAALTDTQYF.

Here the CDR3 DNA reads TGTGCCAGCAGTTCCTCGGCCGGGCATAGCAATCAGCCCCAGCATTTT. It specifies CASSSSAGHSNQPQHF. This chain connects TRBV27 to TRBJ1-5, with D unresolved. Per germline, CDR1 MNHEY and CDR2 SMNVEV (reference sequence). The V end was cut by 4 bases, the J end by 0 bases, with 13 bases between. The CDR3 consists of 16 residues.